The entry that follows covers one TCR beta chain sequence. This entry belongs to a study of blood T cell repertoires in COVID-19. As processed by the authors: Scientists estimated how many nucleated cells there were by amplifying reference gene primers. Here immunoSEQ multiplex PCR was the method, and the copy in TCRdb shows in-frame clones only, minus some. V and J calls and clone size follow that table, whereas D and trimming were derived from the DNA. In the table there are 300,000 to 350,000 clones, about nine tenths of which are singletons. The sample was peripheral blood. The TCR originated in a woman in her 30s with COVID-19, enrolled during active disease.

CDR3 coding DNA: TGTGCCAGCAGCTTTCCGGGACTAGCGGGGAGCAGGAAGACCCAGTACTTC. Protein product: CASSFPGLAGSRKTQYF. This rearrangement joins TRBV5-4 to TRBJ2-5, with 13 bases fitting TRBD2. The germline CDR1 and CDR2 sequences are SGHNT and YYREEE (reference sequence). The junction had 10 bases not matched to a gene; V was cut back by 2 bases and J by 6 bases. The CDR3 contains 17 residues.